A single T cell receptor (beta chain) is shown here with its context. Its antigen is not identified. The CDR3 totals 16 residues. Germline V gene data show CDR1 as KGHSH and CDR2 as LQKENI. Trimming shortened V by 0 bases and J by 10 bases, and 16 bases separated the two germline ends. The sample is drawn from a study of blood T cells in healthy people across ages. The second PCR ran about 6 to 11 cycles with a sample-barcoded 5' primer and J-beta primers. TCRdb reanalysed the 5' RACE reads using MiXCR and keeps one entry per CDR3 protein. The table includes about 670,000 distinct CDR3 sequences, about 43% detected once. Study conclusions and caveats: The unsorted PBMCs prevented any conclusive comparison of naive versus antigen-experienced cells. Significant beta diversity loss was already apparent by age approximately 40, declining roughly linearly.

Isolated PBMCs totaled at least 6 million in each sample. The specimen sequenced was blood. J is TRBJ1-6 and V is TRBV18, with unresolved D. The sequence was collected from an elderly man in good health. As DNA, the CDR3 is TGTGCCAGCTCACCACCCACCGAGCGGCCGGGATCACCCCTCCACTTT. It yields the protein CASSPPTERPGSPLHF.